What follows describes a single TCR beta chain. The antigen is unknown. In TCRdb, the 5' RACE reads were re-called with MiXCR into one record per CDR3 protein. The table includes 350,000 or so distinct CDR3 sequences, roughly an eighth detected once. This sample is part of a study of identical twins. Overall study results and limits: There was an excess of low generation probability in the out-of-frame alpha sequences that twins shared.

These records were also assigned to another study, of yellow fever vaccine responses in identical twins.

Sequencing was carried out using CD8+ T cells sorted from blood. This TCR derives from a woman younger than 30 in good health.

CDR3 DNA sequence: TGTGCCAGCAGTGGACAGGCCTACAATGAGCAGTTCTTC. It specifies CASSGQAYNEQFF. The V call is TRBV6-2 or TRBV6-3, the J call TRBJ2-1, with TRBD1 matching over 7 bases. The CDR3 loop spans 13 amino acids. Germline trimming cut 5 bases from V and 2 bases from J; bases unmatched to any gene: 0. The germline CDR1 and CDR2 sequences are MNHEY and SVGEGT.